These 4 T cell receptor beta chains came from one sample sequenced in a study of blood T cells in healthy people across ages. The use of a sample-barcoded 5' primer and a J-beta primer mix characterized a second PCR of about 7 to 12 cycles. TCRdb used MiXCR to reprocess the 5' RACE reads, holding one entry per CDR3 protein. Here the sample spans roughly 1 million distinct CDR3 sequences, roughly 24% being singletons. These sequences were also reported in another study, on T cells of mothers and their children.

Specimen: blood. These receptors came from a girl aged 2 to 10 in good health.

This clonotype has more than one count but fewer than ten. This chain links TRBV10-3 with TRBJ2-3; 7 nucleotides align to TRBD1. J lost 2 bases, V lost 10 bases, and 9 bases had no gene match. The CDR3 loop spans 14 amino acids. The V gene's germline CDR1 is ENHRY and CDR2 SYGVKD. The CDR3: CATWDSGDTDTQYF. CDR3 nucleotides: TGTGCCACATGGGACAGTGGGGACACAGATACGCAGTATTTT.

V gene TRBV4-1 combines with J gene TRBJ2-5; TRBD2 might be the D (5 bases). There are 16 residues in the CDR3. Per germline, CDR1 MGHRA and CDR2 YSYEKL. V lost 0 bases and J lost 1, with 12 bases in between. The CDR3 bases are TGCGCCAGCAGCCAAGAAGTAGAGGCGGGCCAAGAGACCCAGTACTTC. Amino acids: CASSQEVEAGQETQYF.

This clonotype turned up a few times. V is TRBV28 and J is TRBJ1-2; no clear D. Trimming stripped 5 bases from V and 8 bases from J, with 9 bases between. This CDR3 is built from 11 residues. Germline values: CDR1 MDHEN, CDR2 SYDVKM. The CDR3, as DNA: TGTGCCAGCAGTCCGTTTCGGGGCTACACCTTC. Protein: CASSPFRGYTF.

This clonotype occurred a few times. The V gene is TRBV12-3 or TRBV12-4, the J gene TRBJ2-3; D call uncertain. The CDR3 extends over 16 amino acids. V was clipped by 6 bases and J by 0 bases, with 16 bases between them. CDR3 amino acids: CASSRAQESSTDTQYF. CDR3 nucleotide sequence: TGTGCCAGCAGCCGAGCCCAGGAGTCTAGCACAGATACGCAGTATTTT.